The table lists the clone carrying this TCR beta chain with a count of one. Its antigen is still unknown. This specimen comes from a study of cytomegalovirus exposure and HLA in healthy donors. Study-wide context: Among the roughly 380 donors who were genotyped, approximately 83% fell in the genetic ancestry cluster that is associated with self-reported Caucasian donors. Study findings and constraints: As a later analysis showed, a missense DCLRE1C variant was linked to trimming of TCR beta V- and J-genes. It has been reported that TCR beta sequences accurately predicted the HLA-A and HLA-B alleles of most subjects.

The CDR3 runs 13 residues. Germline V lookup: CDR1 LNHDA, CDR2 SQIVND (reference sequence). The ends lost 5 bases at V and 3 bases at J; junction bases unmatched: 3. The PCR contained 60 Vbeta and 13 Jbeta primers. Measured with immunoSEQ multiplex PCR; TCRdb has only the in-frame clones, and not every one. The table has roughly 170,000 clones, over 60% seen once. The rearrangement uses TRBV19 and TRBJ1-1, with 7 nucleotides matching TRBD1. The receptor was isolated from a woman aged 25 to 39 in good health and CMV-seronegative. The sample consisted of PBMCs. CDR3 protein: CASSFTGDTEAFF. In DNA, the CDR3 is TGTGCCAGTAGTTTTACAGGGGACACTGAAGCTTTCTTT.